This T cell receptor beta chain was profiled in a study of T cells in localized non-small cell lung cancer. General study points: Higher blood T cell density tracked longer overall survival. There was higher T cell clonality in uninvolved adjacent lung than in tumor, and it was highest there.

The protocol was immunoSEQ multiplex PCR, while the TCRdb copy is restricted to in-frame clones and leaves out a portion. The table records about 36,000 clones, roughly 89% of them present only once. In this sample, this clone turned up a few times. Its target is unknown. Germline-derived CDR1 and CDR2 are MNHNS and SASEGT. The CDR3 has 13 residues. V was trimmed by 3 bases and J by 0 bases, leaving 5 bases between them. The sequence derives from a woman aged 35 to 75 with stage I lung adenocarcinoma. The V call is TRBV6-1, the J call TRBJ1-2; D is unclear. Sequenced here: peripheral blood, sampled before any cancer treatment. CDR3 in amino acids: CASSDRANYGYTF. The CDR3 DNA reads as TGTGCCAGCAGTGACAGAGCTAACTATGGCTACACCTTC.